The entry below describes one T cell receptor (beta chain). Antigen unknown. TCRdb keeps only in-frame clones here, not all; method: immunoSEQ multiplex PCR. The data show 80,000 to 100,000 clones, with 93% seen just once and approximately 2% held by the top ten. The data stem from a study of PD-1 blockade in classical Hodgkin lymphoma. Findings and caveats of the study: Newly diagnosed patients had diversity similar to the baseline diversity of complete responders. Among the patients, those starting nivolumab under 1 year after ASCT were excluded. Compared with baseline, CD4+ but not CD8+ TCR diversity had risen significantly by C4D1.

Time point described: cycle 4 day 1 (C4D1), after around six weeks of nivolumab. Each of the patients experienced relapse following autologous stem cell transplantation, and their brentuximab vedotin exposure differed. From germline, CDR1 is PRHDT and CDR2 FYEKMQ (reference sequence). V lost 1 base and J 1 base, leaving 16 bases between the germline ends. CDR3 length: 17 amino acids. The origin of this receptor is a human donor with classical Hodgkin lymphoma. The specimen was peripheral blood mononuclear cells (PBMCs), collected before the fourth cycle of nivolumab. The chain combines TRBV13 with TRBJ2-5; D call uncertain. The CDR3 nucleotides read TGTGCCAGCAGCTTAGCAAGGACCGGTGCCTCCCAAGAGACCCAGTACTTC. Amino acids: CASSLARTGASQETQYF. The full variable domain, rest sourced from reference TRBV13 and TRBJ2-5, is AAGVIQSPRHLIKEKRETATLKCYPIPRHDTVYWYQQGPGQDPQFLISFYEKMQSDKGSIPDRFSAQQFSDYHSELNMSSLELGDSALYFCASSLARTGASQETQYFGPGTRLLVL.